Sequencing of this T cell receptor beta chain was carried out in a study of early T cells in non-severe SARS-CoV-2 infection. Germline V gene lookup returns CDR1 DFQATT and CDR2 SNEGSKA (reference sequence). CDR3 length equals 13 residues. V was cut by 3 bases and J by 6 bases, with 12 bases left in between. This clonotype was seen at least ten times. TCRdb processed the 5' RACE reads anew with MiXCR; each CDR3 protein has one entry. The sample contains tens of thousands of distinct CDR3 sequences, 5.9% of which appear only once. The J gene is TRBJ2-1, the V gene TRBV20-1; D is perhaps TRBD2 (6 bases). The receptor's source is an adult who was a healthcare worker with PCR-confirmed SARS-CoV-2 infection or an uninfected control (not recorded which). Sequenced: whole blood. CDR3 amino acids: CSARWEVTNEQFF. The CDR3 DNA follows: TGCAGTGCTAGGTGGGAGGTCACCAATGAGCAGTTCTTC.